This T cell receptor (beta chain) was sequenced during a study of CD8+CD57+ T cells in acquired aplastic anemia. CDR1 is LGHDT and CDR2 is YNNKEL in the germline V gene (reference sequence). Trimming took 3 bases from V and 4 from J; bases not matched to a gene: 5. The CDR3 sequence is 15 residues long. General observations from the study: CD8+ Simpson's diversity in patients was not significantly different from that in controls.

For sequencing, patients were chosen who had shown expansion of CD8+CD57+ cells by flow cytometry. This clonotype came up many times. Its specificity is not known. According to the study, genomic DNA was the template for TCR beta VDJ and CDR3 profiling. TCRdb redid the calling of the reads with MiXCR, one entry per CDR3 protein. Of 150,000 to 200,000 distinct CDR3 sequences detected, more than 40% appear once; the ten largest clones hold more than 30%. This clonotype originated in a human donor with aplastic anemia. This chain joins TRBV3-1 and TRBJ2-5; TRBD2 agrees at 10 bases. Sequenced material: sorted CD4+, CD8+, or CD8+CD57+ T cells (not recorded which) from PBMCs. Written as DNA, the CDR3 is TGTGCCAGCAGCCACCTAGCGGGAGTGAGAGAGACCCAGTACTTC. Encoded protein: CASSHLAGVRETQYF.